The 26 T cell receptor beta chains below were found in one sample sequenced in a study of CD8 T cells in Susac syndrome. cDNA came from around 0.5 to 1 ug RNA primed by random hexamers. MiXCR, run by TCRdb on the immunoSEQ multiplex PCR reads, gives a single entry per CDR3 protein. The table has more than 150,000 distinct CDR3 sequences, nearly 97% seen once; the top ten hold 0.09% to 0.1%. Sequencing was carried out using CD4+ T cells from PBMCs. These receptors were collected from a human donor with Susac syndrome.

The CDR3 nucleotides read TGTGCCAGCAGCTCCGTCGAGGGGCTGGAGACCCAGTACTTC. Encoded protein: CASSSVEGLETQYF. The chain carries TRBV5-4 and TRBJ2-5; the D gene could be TRBD1 or TRBD2 (5 bases each). Trimming removed 3 bases from V and 5 bases from J, with 14 bases in between. CDR3 length: 14 amino acids. Germline CDR1 reads SGHNT; CDR2 reads YYREEE (reference sequence).

The chain couples TRBV10-3 to TRBJ2-5; maybe TRBD2 (5 bases). Germline CDR1 reads ENHRY; CDR2 reads SYGVKD. The CDR3 is 13 residues long. Trimming shortened V by 2 bases and J by 5 bases, and 9 bases separated the two germline ends. The CDR3 DNA sequence: TGTGCCATCAGTGAGCCGGGAATGGAGACCCAGTACTTC. This sequence encodes CAISEPGMETQYF.

The J gene is TRBJ1-3, the V gene TRBV12-3 or TRBV12-4; D is undetermined. V lost 7 bases, J lost 0 bases, and 10 bases lay in between. The CDR3 loop spans 14 amino acids. CDR3 protein: CASNTPNSGNTIYF. Here the CDR3 DNA reads TGTGCCAGCAACACTCCAAACTCTGGAAACACCATATATTTT.

V gene TRBV18 combines with J gene TRBJ1-2, with a weak D call TRBD1 (5 bases). The CDR3 has 15 residues. Germline V gene sequence: CDR1 KGHSH, CDR2 LQKENI. Trimming left V 1 base short and J 1 base short, with 10 bases between. The CDR3 sequence: CASSPLEGLNYGYTF. CDR3 DNA: TGTGCCAGCTCACCACTAGAGGGACTTAACTATGGCTACACCTTC.

The chain couples TRBV5-1 to TRBJ2-5, with TRBD2 matching over 12 bases. The CDR3 has 15 residues. The V segment lost 3 bases and the J segment 6 bases; nucleotides outside the gene matches: 6. The germline V gene has CDR1 SGHRS and CDR2 YFSETQ. DNA for the CDR3: TGCGCCAGCAGCTCGCTGACTAGCGGGGGAAAGACCCAGTACTTC. This translates into CASSSLTSGGKTQYF.

The V gene is TRBV4-3, the J gene TRBJ1-4; 8 bases agree with TRBD1. This CDR3 spans 16 amino acids. The germline V gene encodes CDR1 LGHNA and CDR2 YSLEER. V gave up 0 bases and J gave up 5 bases; unmatched junction bases: 5. The CDR3 DNA sequence: TGCGCCAGCAGCCAAGATGGGCACAGGGGGAATGAAAAACTGTTTTTT. Protein product: CASSQDGHRGNEKLFF.

The V gene is TRBV30, the J gene TRBJ2-1, with D tentatively TRBD2 (5 bases). The CDR3 extends over 17 amino acids. V shed 0 bases and J shed 2 bases, with 17 bases lying between them. Germline V gives CDR1 GTSNPN, CDR2 SVGIG (reference sequence). The CDR3 sequence: CAWSVLIGSHPYNEQFF. CDR3 sequence (DNA): TGTGCCTGGAGTGTACTAATTGGGAGCCATCCCTACAATGAGCAGTTCTTC.

The chain carries TRBV9 and TRBJ2-3, with 8 bases fitting TRBD1. V trimming: 6 bases; J trimming: 2 bases; junction bases outside the gene matches: 5. From germline, CDR1 is SGDLS and CDR2 YYNGEE. This CDR3 spans 14 amino acids. The CDR3 region is CASTRQGTTDTQYF. CDR3 nucleotides: TGTGCCAGCACTCGACAGGGGACCACAGATACGCAGTATTTT.

This chain connects TRBV6-1 to TRBJ2-7; D gene ambiguous. The V and J ends lost 7 bases and 7 bases respectively, with 14 bases between them. The CDR3 length is 12 residues. Germline V gene data show CDR1 as MNHNS and CDR2 as SASEGT. The CDR3 coding sequence is TGTGCCAGCACGCACAGTGGTGGTGAGCAGTACTTC. Translating gives CASTHSGGEQYF.

The chain links TRBV15 to TRBJ2-7; D possibly corresponds to TRBD1 (5 bases). The CDR3 is 15 residues long. V was cut by 0 bases and J by 7 bases, with 16 bases left in between. Germline CDR1 and CDR2: LNHNV and YYDKDF (reference sequence). CDR3 sequence (DNA): TGTGCCACCAGCAGAGATCGGCAGGGTTTGGGAGAGCAGTACTTC. Amino acids: CATSRDRQGLGEQYF.

The chain employs TRBV28 and TRBJ1-2; D gene unclear. This CDR3 is built from 15 residues. The germline V gene has CDR1 MDHEN and CDR2 SYDVKM. The V end was cut by 5 bases, the J end by 0 bases, with 13 bases between. The CDR3 region is CASSPPVRANYGYTF. The CDR3, as DNA: TGTGCCAGCAGTCCACCAGTCAGAGCTAACTATGGCTACACCTTC.

The chain has TRBV19 and TRBJ2-3; 9 bases are shared with TRBD2. CDR3 length equals 15 residues. Trimming removed 4 bases from V and 7 bases from J; junction bases left unmatched: 9. The germline CDR1 and CDR2 sequences are LNHDA and SQIVND (reference sequence). The CDR3 nucleotides are TGTGCCAGTAGTAAGGCCACAGCGGGGGGTCATACGCAGTATTTT. This sequence encodes CASSKATAGGHTQYF.

The chain joins TRBV19 to TRBJ2-1; 11 bases map to TRBD2. J gave up 6 bases and V 4 bases, and 5 bases lay outside the gene matches. The CDR3 loop spans 15 amino acids. Per germline, CDR1 LNHDA and CDR2 SQIVND (reference sequence). DNA for the CDR3: TGTGCCAGTAGTACCGGGACTAGCGGACCCAATGAGCAGTTCTTC. This translates into CASSTGTSGPNEQFF. Using reference TRBV19 and TRBJ2-1 for the parts outside the CDR3, the full variable domain is DGGITQSPKYLFRKEGQNVTLSCEQNLNHDAMYWYRQDPGQGLRLIYYSQIVNDFQKGDIAEGYSVSREKKESFPLTVTSAQKNPTAFYLCASSTGTSGPNEQFFGPGTRLTVL.

For the CDR3, the DNA is TGTGCCAGCAGCTTAGGAGACAGGGTATTGGTCACAGATACGCAGTATTTT. Protein product: CASSLGDRVLVTDTQYF. The chain combines TRBV7-9 with TRBJ2-3; 7 bases map to TRBD1. The trim removed 1 base at V and 2 bases at J, leaving 9 bases unmatched. This CDR3 contains 17 residues. CDR1 and CDR2 from the germline V gene are SEHNR and FQNEAQ (reference sequence).

The chain uses TRBV9 and TRBJ2-7; D tentatively reads TRBD1 or TRBD2 (5 bases each). V lost 0 bases and J 0 bases, leaving 10 bases between the germline ends. CDR1 and CDR2 from the germline V gene are SGDLS and YYNGEE. The CDR3 has 15 residues. The CDR3 DNA sequence: TGTGCCAGCAGCGTAGCCGGGGCCAACTCCTACGAGCAGTACTTC. It encodes CASSVAGANSYEQYF.

The chain employs TRBV2 and TRBJ1-6; weak D call: TRBD1 (5 bases). The V and J ends lost 10 bases and 6 bases respectively, with 13 bases between them. CDR1 SNHLY and CDR2 FYNNEI come from the germline V gene. This CDR3 is 13 amino acids long. CDR3 coding DNA: TGTGCCACTTCGACAGACCCTAATTCACCCCTCCACTTT. It codes for CATSTDPNSPLHF.

The rearrangement links TRBV7-2 to TRBJ2-7, with a tentative D call TRBD2 (5 bases). The V end lost 5 bases, the J end lost 5 bases, and 16 bases lay between the germline ends. Germline V CDR1 and CDR2: SGHTA, FQGNSA. This CDR3 is built from 14 residues. The CDR3 reads CASSPGVGFHEQYF. The CDR3 nucleotides are TGTGCCAGCAGCCCCGGGGTGGGCTTCCACGAGCAGTACTTC. Complete variable domain (other parts from reference TRBV7-2 and TRBJ2-7): GAGVSQSPSNKVTEKGKDVELRCDPISGHTALYWYRQSLGQGLEFLIYFQGNSAPDKSGLPSDRFSAERTGGSVSTLTIQRTQQEDSAVYLCASSPGVGFHEQYFGPGTRLTVT.

The chain recombines TRBV12-3 or TRBV12-4 with TRBJ2-2; the D is unclear. CDR3 length: 13 residues. Trimming removed 10 bases from V and 6 bases from J, with 15 bases in between. CDR3 region: CAILFLVPGELFF. DNA of the CDR3: TGTGCCATCCTTTTTCTGGTCCCCGGGGAGCTGTTTTTT.

The chain has TRBV5-1 and TRBJ2-7; D assignment may be TRBD1 or TRBD2 (5 bases each). There are 14 residues in the CDR3. CDR1 and CDR2 from the germline V gene are SGHRS and YFSETQ. The V gene lost 4 bases and the J gene lost 3 bases, with 14 bases spanning the gap. The CDR3, as DNA: TGCGCCAGCAGCCCCGGGACGCCAGGCTACGAGCAGTACTTC. Protein product: CASSPGTPGYEQYF. The complete variable domain, with remaining parts taken from reference TRBV5-1 and TRBJ2-7, reads KAGVTQTPRYLIKTRGQQVTLSCSPISGHRSVSWYQQTPGQGLQFLFEYFSETQRNKGNFPGRFSGRQFSNSRSEMNVSTLELGDSALYLCASSPGTPGYEQYFGPGTRLTVT.

J is TRBJ1-3 and V is TRBV6-1; D remains unclear. V was cut by 6 bases and J by 0 bases, with 18 bases left in between. The CDR3 contains 17 residues. Germline loops: CDR1 MNHNS, CDR2 SASEGT. DNA of the CDR3: TGTGCCAGCAGCCGTTCGCGGGTGAAGTCCTCTGGAAACACCATATATTTT. This codes for CASSRSRVKSSGNTIYF.

The V and J genes are TRBV15 and TRBJ2-5; the match to TRBD2 covers 8 bases. Germline trimming cut 5 bases from V and 0 bases from J; bases unmatched to any gene: 8. Germline V gives CDR1 LNHNV, CDR2 YYDKDF (reference sequence). The CDR3 extends over 16 amino acids. CDR3 coding DNA: TGTGCCACCAGCGGGGCGGAGCGGGGGTACCAAGAGACCCAGTACTTC. Amino acids: CATSGAERGYQETQYF.

The gene calls are TRBV6-1 and TRBJ2-7; 8 nucleotides match TRBD1. The V gene's germline CDR1 is MNHNS and CDR2 SASEGT. This CDR3 has 14 amino acids. The junction had 2 bases not matched to a gene; V was cut back by 2 bases and J by 2 bases. The DNA for the CDR3 is TGTGCCAGCAGTGAAACAGGGGGGACCTACGAGCAGTACTTC. Encoded protein: CASSETGGTYEQYF.

The rearrangement uses TRBV6-1 and TRBJ1-1; maybe TRBD1 (5 bases). Trimming stripped 2 bases from V and 10 bases from J, with 11 bases between. CDR3 length equals 12 residues. CDR1 is MNHNS and CDR2 is SASEGT in the germline V gene. The CDR3 region is CASSERQRLAFF. The CDR3 bases are TGTGCCAGCAGTGAACGACAGAGGTTAGCTTTCTTT.

The chain employs TRBV5-1 and TRBJ2-7, with 10 bases fitting TRBD1. The CDR3 has 15 amino acids. Trimming cost V 5 bases and J 2 bases; bases outside gene matches: 7. CDR1 is SGHRS, CDR2 YFSETQ, per germline. Here the CDR3 reads CASRATGTGAYEQYF. The CDR3 DNA follows: TGCGCCAGCAGGGCCACCGGGACAGGGGCCTACGAGCAGTACTTC.

The V call is TRBV14, the J call TRBJ2-7; D is possibly TRBD1 (5 bases). The CDR3 contains 14 residues. Germline V gene lookup returns CDR1 SGHDN and CDR2 FVKESK. With 3 bases removed from V and 0 bases from J, the gap between germline ends came to 9 bases. The CDR3 protein is CASSHHRSSYEQYF. DNA of the CDR3: TGTGCCAGCAGCCACCACAGGAGCTCCTACGAGCAGTACTTC.

This chain links TRBV12-3 or TRBV12-4 with TRBJ1-6; 7 bases map to TRBD1. CDR3 size: 13 residues. Trimming at V came to 5 bases and at J to 10 bases, leaving 5 bases not matched to a gene. The DNA of the CDR3 is TGTGCCAGCAGTAGACAGGGTGGGTCACCCCTCCACTTT. Its protein is CASSRQGGSPLHF.